This TCR beta chain comes out of a study of human T cells and chemical hapten exposure. Time point defined: patch test 2, 6 weeks after DPC sensitization. The treatment: therapeutic diphenylcyclopropenone sensitization with weekly scalp DPC. This clonotype was observed a handful of times. This CDR3 spans 17 amino acids. Germline V gene data show CDR1 as SGHTA and CDR2 as FQGTGA. V was shortened by 1 base and J by 2 bases, with 14 bases between the two germline ends. MiXCR, run by TCRdb on the RACE reads, gives a single entry per CDR3 protein. The sample contains about 110,000 distinct CDR3 sequences, 9.2% of which appear only once.

The chain links TRBV7-3 to TRBJ1-4; D not certain. Sample: whole blood, taken in connection with sensitization to the hapten diphenylcyclopropenone (DPC). The receptor was derived from a woman between 40 and 55 years old with alopecia areata. Some clones in this sample may be carry-over from other donors' samples. CDR3 nucleotide sequence: TGTGCCAGCAGCTTAAAGTTCGAGGGCGGCACTAATGAAAAACTGTTTTTT. This codes for CASSLKFEGGTNEKLFF.